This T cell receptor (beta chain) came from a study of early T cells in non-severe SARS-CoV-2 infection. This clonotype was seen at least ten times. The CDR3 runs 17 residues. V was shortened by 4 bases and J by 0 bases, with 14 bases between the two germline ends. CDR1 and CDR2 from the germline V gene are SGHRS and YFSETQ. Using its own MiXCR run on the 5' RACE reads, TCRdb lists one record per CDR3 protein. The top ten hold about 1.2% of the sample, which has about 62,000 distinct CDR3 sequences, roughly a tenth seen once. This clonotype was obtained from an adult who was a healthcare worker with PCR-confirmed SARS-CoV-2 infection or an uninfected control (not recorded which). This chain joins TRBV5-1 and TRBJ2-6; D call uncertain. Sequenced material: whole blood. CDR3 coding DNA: TGCGCCAGCAGCCCCGATTCTCGTGCCTCTGGGGCCAACGTCCTGACTTTC. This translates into CASSPDSRASGANVLTF.